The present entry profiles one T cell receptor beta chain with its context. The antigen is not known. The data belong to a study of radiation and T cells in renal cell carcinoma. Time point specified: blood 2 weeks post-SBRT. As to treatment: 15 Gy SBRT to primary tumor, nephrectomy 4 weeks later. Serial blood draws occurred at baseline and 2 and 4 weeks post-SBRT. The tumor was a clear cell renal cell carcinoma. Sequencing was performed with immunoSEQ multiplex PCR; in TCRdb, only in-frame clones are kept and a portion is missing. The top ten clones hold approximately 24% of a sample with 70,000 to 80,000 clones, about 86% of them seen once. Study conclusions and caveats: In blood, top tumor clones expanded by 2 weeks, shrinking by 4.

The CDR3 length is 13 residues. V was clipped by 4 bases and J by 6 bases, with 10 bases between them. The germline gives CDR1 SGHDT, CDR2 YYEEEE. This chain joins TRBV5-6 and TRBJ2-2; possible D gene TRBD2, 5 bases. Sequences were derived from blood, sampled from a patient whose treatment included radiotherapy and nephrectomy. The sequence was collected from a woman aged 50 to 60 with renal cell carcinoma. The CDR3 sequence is CASSRSGPGELFF. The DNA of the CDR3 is TGTGCCAGCAGCCGGAGCGGCCCCGGGGAGCTGTTTTTT.